This section outlines one TCR beta chain sequence together with its context. Antigen specificity is unknown. These data are taken from a study of identical twins. Study-wide results and limits: A lower insertion count was a feature of abundant cord blood beta clonotypes, with no such feature in memory repertoires.

The CDR3 consists of 15 residues. V lost 0 bases to trimming and J lost 2 bases, with 10 bases between them. CDR1 SGHDT and CDR2 YYEEEE come from the germline V gene. From the 5' RACE reads, TCRdb called clonotypes with MiXCR, one entry per CDR3 protein. The table shows about 520,000 distinct CDR3 sequences, with under 25% occurring only once. The same specimen was also included in a second study, on T cells expressing NK-cell markers. Per that paper: It was from sorted CD3+CD56+NKG2C+, CD3+CD56+NKG2C- and CD3+CD56-NKG2C+ T cells that TCR beta repertoires came. Expanded NKG2C+ T cell clones were not confirmed as HCMV-specific.

This receptor was identified in a woman between 18 and 30 years old in good health. Input material: CD4+ T cells sorted from blood. The gene calls are TRBV5-6 and TRBJ2-3; perhaps TRBD1 as D (6 bases). The CDR3 here is CASSLGWGPTDTQYF. CDR3 nucleotides: TGTGCCAGCAGCTTGGGGTGGGGGCCCACAGATACGCAGTATTTT.